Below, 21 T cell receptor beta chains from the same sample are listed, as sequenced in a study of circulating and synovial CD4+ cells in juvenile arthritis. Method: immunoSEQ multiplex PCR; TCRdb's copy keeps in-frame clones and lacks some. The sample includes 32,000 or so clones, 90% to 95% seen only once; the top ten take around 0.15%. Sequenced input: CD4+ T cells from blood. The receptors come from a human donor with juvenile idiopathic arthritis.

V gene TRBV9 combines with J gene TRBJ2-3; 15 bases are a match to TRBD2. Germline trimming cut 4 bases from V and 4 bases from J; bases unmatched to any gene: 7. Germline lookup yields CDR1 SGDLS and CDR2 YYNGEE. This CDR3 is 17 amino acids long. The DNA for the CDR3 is TGTGCCAGCAGCCCAGGACTAGCGGGAGGGTGGGCAGATACGCAGTATTTT. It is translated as CASSPGLAGGWADTQYF.

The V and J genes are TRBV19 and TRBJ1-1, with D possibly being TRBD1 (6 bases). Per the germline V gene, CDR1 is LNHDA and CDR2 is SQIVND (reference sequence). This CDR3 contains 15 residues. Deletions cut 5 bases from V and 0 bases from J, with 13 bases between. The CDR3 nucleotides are TGTGCCAGTAGTCCCGGGACAAGTATGAACACTGAAGCTTTCTTT. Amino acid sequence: CASSPGTSMNTEAFF.

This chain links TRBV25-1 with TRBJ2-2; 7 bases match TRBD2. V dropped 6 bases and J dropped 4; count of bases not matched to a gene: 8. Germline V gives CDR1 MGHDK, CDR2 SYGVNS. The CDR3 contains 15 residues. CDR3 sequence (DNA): TGTGCCAGCAGCGCCGGCGCGGGAGTCACCGGGGAGCTGTTTTTT. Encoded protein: CASSAGAGVTGELFF.

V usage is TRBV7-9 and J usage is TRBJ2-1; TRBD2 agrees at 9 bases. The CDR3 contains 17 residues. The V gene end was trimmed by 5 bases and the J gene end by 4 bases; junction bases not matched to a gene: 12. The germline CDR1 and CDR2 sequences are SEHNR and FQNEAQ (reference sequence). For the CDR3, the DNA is TGTGCCAGCAGCCCCTCTCCTAGCGGGAAGTTTTACAATGAGCAGTTCTTC. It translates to CASSPSPSGKFYNEQFF.

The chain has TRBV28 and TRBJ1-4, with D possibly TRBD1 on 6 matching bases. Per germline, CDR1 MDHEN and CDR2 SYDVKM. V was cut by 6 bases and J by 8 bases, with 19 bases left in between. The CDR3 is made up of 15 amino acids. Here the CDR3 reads CASRLDTARGEKLFF. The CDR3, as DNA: TGTGCCAGCAGACTGGACACGGCCAGGGGAGAAAAACTGTTTTTT.

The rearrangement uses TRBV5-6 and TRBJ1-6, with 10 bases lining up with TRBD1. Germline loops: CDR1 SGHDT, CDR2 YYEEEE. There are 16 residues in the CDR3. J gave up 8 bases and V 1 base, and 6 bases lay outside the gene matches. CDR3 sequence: CASSLWSGQGHSPLHF. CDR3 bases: TGTGCCAGCAGCTTGTGGTCGGGACAGGGGCATTCACCCCTCCACTTT.

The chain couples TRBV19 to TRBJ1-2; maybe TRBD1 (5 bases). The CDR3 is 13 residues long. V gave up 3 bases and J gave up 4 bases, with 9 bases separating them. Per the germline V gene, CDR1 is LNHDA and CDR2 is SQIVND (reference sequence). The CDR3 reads CASSMGQAYGYTF. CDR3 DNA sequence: TGTGCCAGTAGTATGGGGCAGGCCTATGGCTACACCTTC.

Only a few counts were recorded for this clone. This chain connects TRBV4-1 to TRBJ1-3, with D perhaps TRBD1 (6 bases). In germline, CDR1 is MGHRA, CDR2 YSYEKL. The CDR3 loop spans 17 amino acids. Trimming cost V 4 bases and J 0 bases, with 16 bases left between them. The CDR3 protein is CASSPQGWTSSGNTIYF. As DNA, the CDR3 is TGCGCCAGCAGCCCCCAGGGGTGGACAAGCTCTGGAAACACCATATATTTT.

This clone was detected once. The CDR3 is CAISERGESYEQYF. The CDR3 DNA sequence: TGTGCCATCAGTGAGCGGGGGGAATCCTACGAGCAGTACTTC. V usage is TRBV10-3 and J usage is TRBJ2-7; TRBD2 aligns across 7 bases. Germline lookup yields CDR1 ENHRY and CDR2 SYGVKD. Trimming took 2 bases from V and 1 from J; bases not matched to a gene: 2. CDR3 length: 14 residues.

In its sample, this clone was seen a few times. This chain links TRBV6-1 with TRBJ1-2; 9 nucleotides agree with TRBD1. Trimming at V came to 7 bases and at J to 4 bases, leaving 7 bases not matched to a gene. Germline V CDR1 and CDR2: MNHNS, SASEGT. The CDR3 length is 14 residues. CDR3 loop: CASTPGQGTYGYTF. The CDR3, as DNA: TGTGCCAGCACCCCCGGACAGGGGACCTATGGCTACACCTTC.

CDR3 coding DNA: TGTGCCAGCAGAGGGGGGGGGAAGGTCTCAGGAAACACCATATATTTT. It encodes CASRGGGKVSGNTIYF. The chain recombines TRBV28 with TRBJ1-3; perhaps TRBD1 as D (6 bases). This CDR3 is built from 16 residues. Trimming stripped 6 bases from V and 4 bases from J, with 19 bases between. The germline V gene has CDR1 MDHEN and CDR2 SYDVKM. Complete variable domain (other parts from reference TRBV28 and TRBJ1-3): DVKVTQSSRYLVKRTGEKVFLECVQDMDHENMFWYRQDPGLGLRLIYFSYDVKMKEKGDIPEGYSVSREKKERFSLILESASTNQTSMYLCASRGGGKVSGNTIYFGEGSWLTVV.

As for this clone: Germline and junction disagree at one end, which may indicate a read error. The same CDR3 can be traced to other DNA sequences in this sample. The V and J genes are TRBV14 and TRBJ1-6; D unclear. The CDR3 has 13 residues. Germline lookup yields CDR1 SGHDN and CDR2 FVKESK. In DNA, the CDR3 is TGTGCCAGCAGCCTCTATTATAATTCCCCCCTCCACTTT. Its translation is CASSLYYNSPLHF.

The CDR3 reads CASSLPQTGGSETQYF. CDR3 bases: TGTGCCAGCAGTCTCCCCCAGACAGGGGGTTCAGAGACCCAGTACTTC. The chain joins TRBV28 to TRBJ2-5; 9 bases are shared with TRBD1. J lost 4 bases, V lost 5 bases, and 11 bases had no gene match. This CDR3 region has 16 residues. Germline V gene sequence: CDR1 MDHEN, CDR2 SYDVKM.

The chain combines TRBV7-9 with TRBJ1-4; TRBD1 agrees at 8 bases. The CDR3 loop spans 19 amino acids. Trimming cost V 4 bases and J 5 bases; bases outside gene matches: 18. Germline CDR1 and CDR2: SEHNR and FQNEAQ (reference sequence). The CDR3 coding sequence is TGTGCCAGCAGCTACCAACCCGGGACAGGAAAGTTTTCAAATGAAAAACTGTTTTTT. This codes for CASSYQPGTGKFSNEKLFF.

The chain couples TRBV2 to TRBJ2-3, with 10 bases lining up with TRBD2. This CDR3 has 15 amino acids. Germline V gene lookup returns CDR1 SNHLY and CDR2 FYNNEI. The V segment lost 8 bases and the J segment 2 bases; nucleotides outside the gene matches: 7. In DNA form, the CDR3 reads TGTGCCAGCGGGGGGACTAGCGAATTCACAGATACGCAGTATTTT. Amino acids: CASGGTSEFTDTQYF.

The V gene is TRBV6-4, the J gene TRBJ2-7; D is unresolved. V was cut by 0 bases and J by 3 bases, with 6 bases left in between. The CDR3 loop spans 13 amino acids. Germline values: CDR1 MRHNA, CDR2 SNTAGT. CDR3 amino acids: CASSDSSGYEQYF. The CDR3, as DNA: TGTGCCAGCAGTGACTCATCCGGCTACGAGCAGTACTTC.

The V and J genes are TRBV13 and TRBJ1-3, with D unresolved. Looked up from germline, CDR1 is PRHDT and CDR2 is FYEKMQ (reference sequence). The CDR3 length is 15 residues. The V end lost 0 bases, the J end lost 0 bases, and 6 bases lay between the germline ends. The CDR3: CASSLGRFSGNTIYF. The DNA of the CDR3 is TGTGCCAGCAGCTTAGGACGGTTCTCTGGAAACACCATATATTTT.

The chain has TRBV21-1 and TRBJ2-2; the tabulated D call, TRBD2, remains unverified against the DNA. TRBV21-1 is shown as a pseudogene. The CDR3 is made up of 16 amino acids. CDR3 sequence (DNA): TGTGCCAGTATGATGAAAAAGGAGTGCCCGCCCGGGGAGCTGTTTTTT. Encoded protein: CASMMKKECPPGELFF.

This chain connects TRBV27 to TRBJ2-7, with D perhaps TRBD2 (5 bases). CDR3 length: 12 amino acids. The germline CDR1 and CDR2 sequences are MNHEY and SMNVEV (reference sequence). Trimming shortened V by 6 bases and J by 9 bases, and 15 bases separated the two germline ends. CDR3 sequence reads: CASSGGARAQYF. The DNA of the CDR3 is TGTGCCAGCAGCGGAGGTGCAAGGGCGCAGTACTTC.

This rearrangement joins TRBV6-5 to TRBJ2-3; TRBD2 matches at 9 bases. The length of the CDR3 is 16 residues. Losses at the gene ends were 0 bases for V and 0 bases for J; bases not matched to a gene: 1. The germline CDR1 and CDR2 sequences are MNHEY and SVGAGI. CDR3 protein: CASSYSSGGSTDTQYF. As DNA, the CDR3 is TGTGCCAGCAGTTACTCGAGCGGGGGGAGCACAGATACGCAGTATTTT.

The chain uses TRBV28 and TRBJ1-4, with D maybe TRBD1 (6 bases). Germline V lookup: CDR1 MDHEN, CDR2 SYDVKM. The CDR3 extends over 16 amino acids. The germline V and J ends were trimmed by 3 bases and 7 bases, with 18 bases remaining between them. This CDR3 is CASSLPGGAIAEKLFF. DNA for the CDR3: TGTGCCAGCAGTTTGCCTGGGGGGGCAATTGCTGAAAAACTGTTTTTT.